Given below is one T cell receptor (beta chain) in context. V lost 5 bases, J lost 7 bases, and 15 bases lay in between. Germline CDR1 and CDR2: LNHDA and SQIVND (reference sequence). The CDR3 consists of 14 residues. How the authors handled the data: Nucleated cell counts were estimated from reference gene primer amplification. Profiled with immunoSEQ multiplex PCR; TCRdb holds only in-frame clones, not every one. That table furnishes V, J and clone size, whereas the DNA furnished D and trimming. Among around 300,000 clones listed, about 83% were seen once. The data derive from a study of blood T cell repertoires in COVID-19. The overall study: COVID-19 samples collected from the United States, Italy and Spain covered acute and convalescent phases. PBMCs, B-cell-depleted T cells, or T cells provided the cDNA or gDNA that made up the material.

This clonotype was sampled from a woman aged 50 to 60 who had recovered from COVID-19. V is TRBV19 and J is TRBJ2-1; D perhaps matches TRBD2 (5 bases). Sequenced: peripheral blood. CDR3 loop: CASSSSGGRNEQFF. The CDR3 nucleotides are TGTGCCAGTAGTTCCTCAGGAGGACGGAATGAGCAGTTCTTC.